Detailed here is one T cell receptor beta chain. An end of the junction does not agree with germline; a read error may underlie this. TCRbeta libraries were built with three rounds of nested PCR, modified from ARM-PCR. TCRdb ran MiXCR on the multiplex PCR reads and lists one entry per CDR3 protein. The table records 120,000 or so distinct CDR3 sequences, approximately 84% of them present only once. The data belong to a study of tumor and adjacent non-tumor tissue in lung cancer. Turning to the study itself: The cohort had 12 to 13 adenocarcinoma, a couple of squamous cell and 1 small cell patients.

RNA was extracted from bulk tissue without any cell sorting. This CDR3 contains 14 residues. Germline V CDR1 and CDR2: PRHDT, FYEKMQ (reference sequence). This chain joins TRBV13 and TRBJ2-3; TRBD2 matches 7 bases. Material: lung tumor tissue. The sequence came from a man between 70 and 80 years old with non-small cell lung cancer. The CDR3 DNA reads TGTGCCAGCAACTCAGCGGGATCCACAGATACGCAGTATTTC. Translation: CASNSAGSTDTQYF.